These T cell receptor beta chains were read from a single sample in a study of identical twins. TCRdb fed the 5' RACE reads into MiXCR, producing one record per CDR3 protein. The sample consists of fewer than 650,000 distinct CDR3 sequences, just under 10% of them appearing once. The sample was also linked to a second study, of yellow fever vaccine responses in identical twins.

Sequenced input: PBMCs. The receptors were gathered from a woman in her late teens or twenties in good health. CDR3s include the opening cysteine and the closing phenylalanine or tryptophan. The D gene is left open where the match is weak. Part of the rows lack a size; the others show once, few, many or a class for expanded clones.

cdr3_aa: CASSYKQPSSYEQYF
cdr3_nt: TGTGCCAGCAGTTACAAACAGCCTAGCTCCTACGAGCAGTACTTC
j_call: TRBJ2-7
v_call: TRBV6-5
clone_size: few
d_call: NA
cdr3_length: 15

cdr3_aa: CASSETGGSGNEQFF
cdr3_nt: TGCGCCAGCAGTGAGACGGGAGGGTCAGGCAATGAGCAGTTCTTC
j_call: TRBJ2-1
v_call: TRBV10-1
clone_size: NA
d_call: TRBD2
cdr3_length: 15

cdr3_aa: CAISETRGVYNEQFF
cdr3_nt: TGTGCCATCAGTGAAACGCGGGGGGTCTACAATGAGCAGTTCTTC
j_call: TRBJ2-1
v_call: TRBV10-3
clone_size: many
d_call: TRBD2
cdr3_length: 15

cdr3_aa: CASTPPGVQETQYF
cdr3_nt: TGTGCCAGCACCCCCCCGGGGGTCCAAGAGACCCAGTACTTC
j_call: TRBJ2-5
v_call: TRBV12-3/TRBV12-4
clone_size: many
d_call: NA
cdr3_length: 14

cdr3_aa: CASSSRTGTRETQYF
cdr3_nt: TGTGCCAGCAGCTCACGGACCGGGACTAGGGAGACCCAGTACTTC
j_call: TRBJ2-5
v_call: TRBV7-3
clone_size: many
d_call: TRBD2
cdr3_length: 15

cdr3_aa: CASYLTRDRPQETQYF
cdr3_nt: TGTGCCAGCTACCTCACCCGGGACAGGCCTCAGGAGACCCAGTACTTC
j_call: TRBJ2-5
v_call: TRBV5-6
clone_size: NA
d_call: TRBD1
cdr3_length: 16

cdr3_aa: CASSVRASGRQPQHF
cdr3_nt: TGTGCCAGCAGCGTCAGGGCCTCTGGTAGGCAGCCCCAGCATTTT
j_call: TRBJ1-5
v_call: TRBV5-5
clone_size: many
d_call: NA
cdr3_length: 15

cdr3_aa: CASSDWASGVKSSYNEQFF
cdr3_nt: TGCGCCAGCAGTGACTGGGCTAGCGGAGTCAAGAGCTCCTACAATGAGCAGTTCTTC
j_call: TRBJ2-1
v_call: TRBV10-2
clone_size: few
d_call: TRBD2
cdr3_length: 19

cdr3_aa: CASSRPGQLSYEQYF
cdr3_nt: TGTGCCAGCAGCCGCCCGGGACAGCTCTCCTACGAGCAGTACTTC
j_call: TRBJ2-7
v_call: TRBV5-4
clone_size: few
d_call: TRBD1
cdr3_length: 15

cdr3_aa: CATSPKPPSTDTQYF
cdr3_nt: TGTGCCACCAGCCCGAAGCCCCCTAGCACAGATACGCAGTATTTT
j_call: TRBJ2-3
v_call: TRBV15
clone_size: NA
d_call: NA
cdr3_length: 15

cdr3_aa: CASRPRASPLSTDTQYF
cdr3_nt: TGTGCCAGCAGACCGCGGGCTAGTCCGTTGTCCACAGATACGCAGTATTTT
j_call: TRBJ2-3
v_call: TRBV27
clone_size: many
d_call: NA
cdr3_length: 17

cdr3_aa: CASSKDDRAGDNYGYTF
cdr3_nt: TGTGCCAGCAGCAAAGATGACAGGGCAGGAGATAACTATGGCTACACCTTC
j_call: TRBJ1-2
v_call: TRBV21-1
clone_size: NA
d_call: NA
cdr3_length: 17

cdr3_aa: CACTGLADYEQYF
cdr3_nt: TGTGCCTGTACGGGACTAGCGGACTACGAGCAGTACTTC
j_call: TRBJ2-7
v_call: TRBV30
clone_size: NA
d_call: TRBD2
cdr3_length: 13

cdr3_aa: CASSYSPGQGSTEAFF
cdr3_nt: TGTGCCAGCAGTTACTCTCCGGGACAGGGTAGCACTGAAGCTTTCTTT
j_call: TRBJ1-1
v_call: TRBV6-2/TRBV6-3
clone_size: few
d_call: TRBD1
cdr3_length: 16

cdr3_aa: CASSFGPGVNYEQYF
cdr3_nt: TGTGCCAGCAGCTTTGGGCCAGGTGTTAACTACGAGCAGTACTTC
j_call: TRBJ2-7
v_call: TRBV11-2
clone_size: few
d_call: NA
cdr3_length: 15

cdr3_aa: CASRGLAGSSYNEQFF
cdr3_nt: TGCGCCAGCAGGGGACTAGCGGGGAGCTCCTACAATGAGCAGTTCTTC
j_call: TRBJ2-1
v_call: TRBV4-1
clone_size: NA
d_call: TRBD2
cdr3_length: 16

cdr3_aa: CASSEEISGRSTQYF
cdr3_nt: TGCGCCAGCAGTGAGGAGATTAGCGGGAGGAGTACGCAGTATTTT
j_call: TRBJ2-3
v_call: TRBV10-1
clone_size: NA
d_call: TRBD2
cdr3_length: 15

cdr3_aa: CAWSGQGVKSYNSPLHF
cdr3_nt: TGTGCCTGGAGTGGGCAGGGGGTGAAAAGCTATAATTCACCCCTCCACTTT
j_call: TRBJ1-6
v_call: TRBV30
clone_size: few
d_call: TRBD1
cdr3_length: 17

cdr3_aa: CSGHLMGEQYF
cdr3_nt: TGCAGCGGGCATTTGATGGGCGAGCAGTACTTC
j_call: TRBJ2-7
v_call: TRBV29-1
clone_size: NA
d_call: NA
cdr3_length: 11

cdr3_aa: CASTNSGTVYEQYF
cdr3_nt: TGTGCCAGCACCAATTCCGGGACAGTCTACGAGCAGTACTTC
j_call: TRBJ2-7
v_call: TRBV3-1
clone_size: few
d_call: TRBD1
cdr3_length: 14

cdr3_aa: CATSSATGDTEAFF
cdr3_nt: TGTGCCACCAGCAGCGCGACAGGGGACACTGAAGCTTTCTTT
j_call: TRBJ1-1
v_call: TRBV15
clone_size: many
d_call: TRBD1
cdr3_length: 14

cdr3_aa: CASSEGGAGTGELFF
cdr3_nt: TGCGCCAGCAGTGAAGGCGGTGCGGGCACCGGGGAGCTGTTTTTT
j_call: TRBJ2-2
v_call: TRBV10-1
clone_size: NA
d_call: NA
cdr3_length: 15

cdr3_aa: CASTAGSTDTQYF
cdr3_nt: TGTGCCAGCACAGCGGGAAGCACAGATACGCAGTATTTT
j_call: TRBJ2-3
v_call: TRBV7-8
clone_size: NA
d_call: TRBD2
cdr3_length: 13

cdr3_aa: CASSSEAGANVLTF
cdr3_nt: TGTGCCAGCAGTTCTGAGGCGGGGGCCAACGTCCTGACTTTC
j_call: TRBJ2-6
v_call: TRBV28
clone_size: NA
d_call: NA
cdr3_length: 14

cdr3_aa: CASSSIQSSSRLNTGELFF
cdr3_nt: TGTGCTAGCAGCTCCATCCAGTCAAGCTCGCGACTGAACACCGGGGAGCTGTTTTTT
j_call: TRBJ2-2
v_call: TRBV7-7
clone_size: NA
d_call: NA
cdr3_length: 19

cdr3_aa: CASSRFTGNHEQYF
cdr3_nt: TGTGCCAGCAGCCGATTCACAGGGAACCACGAGCAGTACTTC
j_call: TRBJ2-7
v_call: TRBV6-1
clone_size: few
d_call: NA
cdr3_length: 14

cdr3_aa: CASSYSIFPYRDTGELFF
cdr3_nt: TGTGCCAGCAGTTACTCGATTTTCCCCTATCGGGACACCGGGGAGCTGTTTTTT
j_call: TRBJ2-2
v_call: TRBV6-2/TRBV6-3
clone_size: many
d_call: NA
cdr3_length: 18

cdr3_aa: CASSFRHPNF
cdr3_nt: TGTGCCAGCAGCTTTCGGCACCCCAACTTC
j_call: TRBJ2-7
v_call: TRBV11-2
clone_size: many
d_call: NA
cdr3_length: 10

cdr3_aa: CASSPERDGYNSPLHF
cdr3_nt: TGTGCCAGCAGTCCAGAAAGGGACGGCTATAATTCACCCCTCCACTTT
j_call: TRBJ1-6
v_call: TRBV28
clone_size: many
d_call: NA
cdr3_length: 16

cdr3_aa: CASRDYTGVSYEQYF
cdr3_nt: TGTGCCAGCAGGGACTACACGGGGGTCTCCTACGAGCAGTACTTC
j_call: TRBJ2-7
v_call: TRBV5-6
clone_size: many
d_call: NA
cdr3_length: 15

cdr3_aa: CASSEELGPSDTQYF
cdr3_nt: TGTGCCAGCAGTGAGGAATTAGGGCCTTCAGATACGCAGTATTTT
j_call: TRBJ2-3
v_call: TRBV2
clone_size: few
d_call: NA
cdr3_length: 15

cdr3_aa: CASSLYMGQGSNYEQYF
cdr3_nt: TGTGCCAGCAGCTTATACATGGGACAGGGCTCCAACTACGAGCAGTACTTC
j_call: TRBJ2-7
v_call: TRBV7-9
clone_size: few
d_call: TRBD1
cdr3_length: 17

cdr3_aa: CSVDKGGIGDEQFF
cdr3_nt: TGCAGCGTTGATAAAGGCGGGATCGGGGATGAGCAGTTCTTC
j_call: TRBJ2-1
v_call: TRBV29-1
clone_size: few
d_call: NA
cdr3_length: 14

cdr3_aa: CATSRVGTGNTIYF
cdr3_nt: TGTGCCACCAGCAGAGTAGGGACTGGAAACACCATATATTTT
j_call: TRBJ1-3
v_call: TRBV15
clone_size: NA
d_call: NA
cdr3_length: 14

cdr3_aa: CASSLGAGDIQYF
cdr3_nt: TGTGCCAGCAGTTTGGGGGCTGGGGACATTCAGTACTTC
j_call: TRBJ2-4
v_call: TRBV12-3/TRBV12-4
clone_size: NA
d_call: NA
cdr3_length: 13

cdr3_aa: CASSRNRGLLDSNQPQHF
cdr3_nt: TGTGCCAGCAGTCGCAACAGGGGCCTCCTGGATAGCAATCAGCCCCAGCATTTT
j_call: TRBJ1-5
v_call: TRBV6-2/TRBV6-3
clone_size: many
d_call: TRBD1
cdr3_length: 18

cdr3_aa: CASSLAPSDRIYGYTF
cdr3_nt: TGTGCCAGCAGCTTAGCGCCGTCGGACAGGATATATGGCTACACCTTC
j_call: TRBJ1-2
v_call: TRBV7-2
clone_size: few
d_call: TRBD1
cdr3_length: 16

cdr3_aa: CASTNLVSGHPTYNEQFF
cdr3_nt: TGTGCCAGCACCAACCTAGTTTCGGGACATCCGACCTACAATGAGCAGTTCTTC
j_call: TRBJ2-1
v_call: TRBV6-2/TRBV6-3
clone_size: few
d_call: NA
cdr3_length: 18

cdr3_aa: CASSQGGGLNNEQFF
cdr3_nt: TGCGCCAGCAGCCAAGGAGGGGGCCTAAACAATGAGCAGTTCTTC
j_call: TRBJ2-1
v_call: TRBV4-1
clone_size: NA
d_call: TRBD1
cdr3_length: 15

cdr3_aa: CATSRDRAGIAGGPRDEQFF
cdr3_nt: TGTGCCACCAGCAGAGATAGGGCAGGGATAGCGGGAGGGCCTCGGGATGAGCAGTTCTTC
j_call: TRBJ2-1
v_call: TRBV15
clone_size: NA
d_call: TRBD2
cdr3_length: 20

cdr3_aa: CASSLSPSGGGETQYF
cdr3_nt: TGTGCCAGCAGTTTATCGCCTAGCGGGGGGGGAGAGACCCAGTACTTC
j_call: TRBJ2-5
v_call: TRBV27
clone_size: NA
d_call: TRBD2
cdr3_length: 16

cdr3_aa: CATRGAGRSNTEAFF
cdr3_nt: TGTGCCACCCGAGGGGCGGGACGGTCGAACACTGAAGCTTTCTTT
j_call: TRBJ1-1
v_call: TRBV24-1
clone_size: many
d_call: NA
cdr3_length: 15

cdr3_aa: CSATTGASSYEQYF
cdr3_nt: TGCAGCGCTACGACAGGGGCCAGCTCCTACGAGCAGTACTTC
j_call: TRBJ2-7
v_call: TRBV29-1
clone_size: many
d_call: TRBD1
cdr3_length: 14

cdr3_aa: CASSPVQKPNTGELFF
cdr3_nt: TGTGCCAGCTCACCAGTTCAGAAACCGAACACCGGGGAGCTGTTTTTT
j_call: TRBJ2-2
v_call: TRBV18
clone_size: NA
d_call: NA
cdr3_length: 16

cdr3_aa: CASSHRAATNEKLFF
cdr3_nt: TGTGCCAGCAGTCACCGGGCTGCAACTAATGAAAAACTGTTTTTT
j_call: TRBJ1-4
v_call: TRBV12-3/TRBV12-4
clone_size: many
d_call: NA
cdr3_length: 15

cdr3_aa: CAISGEGIGELFF
cdr3_nt: TGTGCCATCAGTGGCGAGGGGATCGGGGAGCTGTTTTTT
j_call: TRBJ2-2
v_call: TRBV10-3
clone_size: many
d_call: NA
cdr3_length: 13

cdr3_aa: CASSFPAGGTDTQYF
cdr3_nt: TGTGCCAGCAGTTTCCCAGCGGGAGGTACAGATACGCAGTATTTT
j_call: TRBJ2-3
v_call: TRBV6-2/TRBV6-3
clone_size: many
d_call: TRBD2
cdr3_length: 15

cdr3_aa: CSARGLDGNNEQFF
cdr3_nt: TGCAGTGCTAGAGGGCTGGACGGGAACAATGAGCAGTTCTTC
j_call: TRBJ2-1
v_call: TRBV20-1
clone_size: few
d_call: NA
cdr3_length: 14